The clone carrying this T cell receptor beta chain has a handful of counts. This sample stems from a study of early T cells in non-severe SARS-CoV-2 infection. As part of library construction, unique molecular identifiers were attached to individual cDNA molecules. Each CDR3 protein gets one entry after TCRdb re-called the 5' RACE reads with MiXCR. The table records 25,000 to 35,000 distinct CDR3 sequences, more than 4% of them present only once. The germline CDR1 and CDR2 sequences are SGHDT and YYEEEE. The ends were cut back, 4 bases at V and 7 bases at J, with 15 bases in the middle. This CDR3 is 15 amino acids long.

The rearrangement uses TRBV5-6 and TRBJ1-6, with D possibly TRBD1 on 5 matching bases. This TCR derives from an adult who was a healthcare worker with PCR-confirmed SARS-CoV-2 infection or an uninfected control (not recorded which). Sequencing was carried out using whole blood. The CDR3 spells CASSPGRGWNSPLHF. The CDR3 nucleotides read TGTGCCAGCAGCCCGGGTAGGGGATGGAATTCACCCCTCCACTTT.